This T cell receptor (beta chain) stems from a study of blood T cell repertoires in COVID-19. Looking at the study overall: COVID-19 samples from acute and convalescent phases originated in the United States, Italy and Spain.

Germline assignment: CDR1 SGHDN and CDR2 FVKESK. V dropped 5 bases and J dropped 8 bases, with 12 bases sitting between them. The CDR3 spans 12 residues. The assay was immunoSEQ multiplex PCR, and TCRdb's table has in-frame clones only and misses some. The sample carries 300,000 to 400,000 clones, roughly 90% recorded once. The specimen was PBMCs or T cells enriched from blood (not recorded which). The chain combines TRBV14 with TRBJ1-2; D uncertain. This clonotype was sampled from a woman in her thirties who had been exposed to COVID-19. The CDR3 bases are TGTGCCAGCAGCTTTTCGGACTCAGGCTACACCTTC. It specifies CASSFSDSGYTF.